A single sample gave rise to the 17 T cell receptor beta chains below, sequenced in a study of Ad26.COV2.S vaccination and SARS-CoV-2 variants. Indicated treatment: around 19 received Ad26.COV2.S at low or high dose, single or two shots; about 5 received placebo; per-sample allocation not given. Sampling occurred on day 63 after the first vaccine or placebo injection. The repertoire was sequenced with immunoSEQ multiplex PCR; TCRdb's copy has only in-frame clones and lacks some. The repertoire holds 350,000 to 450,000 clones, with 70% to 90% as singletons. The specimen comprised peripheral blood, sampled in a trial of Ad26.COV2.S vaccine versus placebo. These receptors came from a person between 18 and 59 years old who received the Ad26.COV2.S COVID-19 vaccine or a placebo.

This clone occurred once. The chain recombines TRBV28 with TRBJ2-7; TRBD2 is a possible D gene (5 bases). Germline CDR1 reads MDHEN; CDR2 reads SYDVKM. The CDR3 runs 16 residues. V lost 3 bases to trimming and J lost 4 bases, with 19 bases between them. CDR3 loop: CASSFSGTGSSYEQYF. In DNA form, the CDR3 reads TGTGCCAGCAGTTTCTCGGGAACGGGCTCCAGTTACGAGCAGTACTTC.

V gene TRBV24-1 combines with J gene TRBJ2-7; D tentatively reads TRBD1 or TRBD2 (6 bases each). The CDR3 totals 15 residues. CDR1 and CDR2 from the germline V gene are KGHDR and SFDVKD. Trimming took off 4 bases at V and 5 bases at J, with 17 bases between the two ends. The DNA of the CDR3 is TGTGCCACCAGTGACTCCCGGGTAGGGGGGAACGAGCAGTACTTC. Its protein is CATSDSRVGGNEQYF.

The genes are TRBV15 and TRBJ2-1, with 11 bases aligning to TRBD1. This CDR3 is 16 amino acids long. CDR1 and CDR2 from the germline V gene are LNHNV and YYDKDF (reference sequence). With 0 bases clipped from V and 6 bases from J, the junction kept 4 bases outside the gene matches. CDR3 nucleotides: TGTGCCACCAGCAGAGATGCGGGGACAGGGGGCAATGAGCAGTTCTTC. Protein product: CATSRDAGTGGNEQFF.

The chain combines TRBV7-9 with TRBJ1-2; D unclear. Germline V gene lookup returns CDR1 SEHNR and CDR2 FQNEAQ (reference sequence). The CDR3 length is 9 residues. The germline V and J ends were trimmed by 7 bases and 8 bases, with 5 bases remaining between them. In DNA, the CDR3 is TGTGCCAGCAATGAGGGCTACACCTTC. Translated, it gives CASNEGYTF. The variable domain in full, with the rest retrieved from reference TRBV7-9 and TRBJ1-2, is DTGVSQNPRHKITKRGQNVTFRCDPISEHNRLYWYRQTLGQGPEFLTYFQNEAQLEKSRLLSDRFSAERPKGSFSTLEIQRTEQGDSAMYLCASNEGYTFGSGTRLTVV.

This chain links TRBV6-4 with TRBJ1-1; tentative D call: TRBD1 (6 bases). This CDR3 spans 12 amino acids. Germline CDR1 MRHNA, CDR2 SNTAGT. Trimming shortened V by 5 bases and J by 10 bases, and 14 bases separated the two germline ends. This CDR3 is CASSSPGEGAFF. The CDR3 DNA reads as TGTGCCAGCAGTTCCCCAGGGGAGGGAGCTTTCTTT.

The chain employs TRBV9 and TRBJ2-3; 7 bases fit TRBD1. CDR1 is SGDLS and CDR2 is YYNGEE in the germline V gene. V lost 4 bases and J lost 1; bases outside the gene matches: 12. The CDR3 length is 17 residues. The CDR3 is CASSSRSTGVGTDTQYF. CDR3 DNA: TGTGCCAGCAGCTCCCGATCAACAGGGGTTGGCACAGATACGCAGTATTTT.

CDR3: CASSVSDTGLGSSGNTIYF. Here the CDR3 DNA reads TGTGCCAGCAGCGTTTCTGACACGGGATTGGGAAGCTCTGGAAACACCATATATTTT. The chain joins TRBV9 to TRBJ1-3; D uncertain. The CDR3 spans 19 residues. V was shortened by 2 bases and J by 0 bases, with 21 bases between the two germline ends. Germline lookup yields CDR1 SGDLS and CDR2 YYNGEE.

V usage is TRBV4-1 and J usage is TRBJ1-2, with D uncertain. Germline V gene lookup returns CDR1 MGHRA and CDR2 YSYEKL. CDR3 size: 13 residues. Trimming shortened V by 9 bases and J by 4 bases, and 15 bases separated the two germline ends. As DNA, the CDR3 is TGCGCCAGACATATGGCGGTACTCTATGGCTACACCTTC. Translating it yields CARHMAVLYGYTF.

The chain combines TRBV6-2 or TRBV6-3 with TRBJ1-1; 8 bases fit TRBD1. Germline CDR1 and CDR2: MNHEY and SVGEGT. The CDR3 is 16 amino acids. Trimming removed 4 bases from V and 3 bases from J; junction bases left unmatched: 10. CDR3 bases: TGTGCCAGCAGTTCCCAACCTGGACAGGGTGACACTGAAGCTTTCTTT. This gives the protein CASSSQPGQGDTEAFF.

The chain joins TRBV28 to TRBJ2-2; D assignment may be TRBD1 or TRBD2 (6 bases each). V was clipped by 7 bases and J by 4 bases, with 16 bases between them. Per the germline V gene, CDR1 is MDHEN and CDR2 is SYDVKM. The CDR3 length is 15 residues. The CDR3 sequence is CASNEGGTLTGELFF. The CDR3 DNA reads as TGTGCCAGCAACGAGGGGGGAACCCTCACCGGGGAGCTGTTTTTT.

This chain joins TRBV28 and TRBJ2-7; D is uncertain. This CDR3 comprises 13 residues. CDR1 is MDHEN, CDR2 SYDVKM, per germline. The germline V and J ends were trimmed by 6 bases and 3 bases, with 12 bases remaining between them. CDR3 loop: CASSRVGNYEQYF. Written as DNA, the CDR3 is TGTGCCAGCAGCCGAGTAGGGAACTACGAGCAGTACTTC.

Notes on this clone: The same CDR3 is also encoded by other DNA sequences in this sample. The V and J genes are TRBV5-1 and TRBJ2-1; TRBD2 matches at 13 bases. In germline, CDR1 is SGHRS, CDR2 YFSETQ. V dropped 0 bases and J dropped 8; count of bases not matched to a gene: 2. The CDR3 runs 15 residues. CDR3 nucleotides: TGCGCCAGCAGCTTGGATGGGACTAGCGGGGATGAGCAGTTCTTC. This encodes CASSLDGTSGDEQFF.

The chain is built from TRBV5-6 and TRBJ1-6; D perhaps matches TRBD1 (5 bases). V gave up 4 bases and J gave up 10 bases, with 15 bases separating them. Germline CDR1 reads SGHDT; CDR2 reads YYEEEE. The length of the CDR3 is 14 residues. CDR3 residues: CASSLRGGESPLHF. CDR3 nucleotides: TGTGCCAGCAGCCTTCGGGGCGGCGAATCACCCCTCCACTTT.

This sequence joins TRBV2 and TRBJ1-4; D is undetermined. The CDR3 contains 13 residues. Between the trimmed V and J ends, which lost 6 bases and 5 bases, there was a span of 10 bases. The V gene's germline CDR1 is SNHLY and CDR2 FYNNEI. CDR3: CASRRTQNEKLFF. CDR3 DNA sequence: TGTGCCAGCAGAAGGACCCAGAATGAAAAACTGTTTTTT.

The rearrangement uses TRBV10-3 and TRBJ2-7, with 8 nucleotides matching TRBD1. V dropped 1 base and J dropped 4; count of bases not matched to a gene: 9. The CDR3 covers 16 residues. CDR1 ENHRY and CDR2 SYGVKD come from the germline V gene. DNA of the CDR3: TGTGCCATCAGTGAGTTCCCCGGACAGGGTGGGTACGAGCAGTACTTC. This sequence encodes CAISEFPGQGGYEQYF.

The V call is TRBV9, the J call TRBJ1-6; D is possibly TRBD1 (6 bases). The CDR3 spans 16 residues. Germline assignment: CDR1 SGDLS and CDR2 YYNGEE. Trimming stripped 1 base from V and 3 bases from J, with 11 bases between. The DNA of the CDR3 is TGTGCCAGCAGCGTACTGGACAGTCTCTATAATTCACCCCTCCACTTT. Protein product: CASSVLDSLYNSPLHF.

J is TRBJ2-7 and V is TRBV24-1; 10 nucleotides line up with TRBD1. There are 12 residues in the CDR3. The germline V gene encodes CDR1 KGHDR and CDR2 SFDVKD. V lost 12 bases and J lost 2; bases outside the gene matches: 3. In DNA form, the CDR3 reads TGTGCCGCCGGGACAGGGGCCTACGAGCAGTACTTC. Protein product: CAAGTGAYEQYF.